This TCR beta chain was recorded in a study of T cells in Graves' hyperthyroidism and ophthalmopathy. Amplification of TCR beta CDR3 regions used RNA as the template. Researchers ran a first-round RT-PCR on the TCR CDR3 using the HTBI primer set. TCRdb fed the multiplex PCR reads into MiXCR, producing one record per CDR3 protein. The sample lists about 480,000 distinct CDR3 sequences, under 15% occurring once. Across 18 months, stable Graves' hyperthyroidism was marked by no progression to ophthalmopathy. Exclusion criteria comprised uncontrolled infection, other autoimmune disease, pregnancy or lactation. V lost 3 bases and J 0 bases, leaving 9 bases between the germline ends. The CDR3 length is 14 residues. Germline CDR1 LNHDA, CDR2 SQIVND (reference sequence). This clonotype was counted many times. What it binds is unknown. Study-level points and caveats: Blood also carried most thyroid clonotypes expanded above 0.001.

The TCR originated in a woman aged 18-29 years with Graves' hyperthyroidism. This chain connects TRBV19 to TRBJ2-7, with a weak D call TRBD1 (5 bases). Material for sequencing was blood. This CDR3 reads CASSIRTTSYEQYF. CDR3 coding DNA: TGTGCCAGTAGTATTCGGACAACCTCCTACGAGCAGTACTTC.